This T cell receptor (beta chain) appears in the sequencing data of a study of T cells of healthy individuals. Germline lookup yields CDR1 SGHRS and CDR2 YFSETQ. Trimming took 2 bases from V and 4 from J, leaving 10 bases between them. The CDR3 spans 14 residues. TCRdb re-derived calls from the 5' RACE reads in MiXCR, one entry per CDR3 protein. The repertoire holds about 53,000 distinct CDR3 sequences, with 14% to 15% as singletons. The gene calls are TRBV5-1 and TRBJ2-1; tentative D call: TRBD1 (6 bases). This clonotype originated in a human donor in good health. CDR3 in DNA: TGCGCCAGCAGCTTAGAAAGGGGGTACAATGAGCAGTTCTTC. Amino acids: CASSLERGYNEQFF.